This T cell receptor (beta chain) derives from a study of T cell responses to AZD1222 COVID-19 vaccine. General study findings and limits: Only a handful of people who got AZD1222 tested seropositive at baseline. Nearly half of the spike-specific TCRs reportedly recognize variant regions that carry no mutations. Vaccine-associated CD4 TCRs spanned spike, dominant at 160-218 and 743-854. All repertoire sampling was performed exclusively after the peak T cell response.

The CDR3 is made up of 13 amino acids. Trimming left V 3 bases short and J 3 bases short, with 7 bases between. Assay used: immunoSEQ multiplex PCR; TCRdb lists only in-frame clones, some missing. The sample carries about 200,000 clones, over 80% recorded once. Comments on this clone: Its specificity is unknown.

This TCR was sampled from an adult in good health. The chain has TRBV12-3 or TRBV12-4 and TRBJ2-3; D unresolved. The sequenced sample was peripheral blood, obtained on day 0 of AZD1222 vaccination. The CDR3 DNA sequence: TGTGCCAGCAGTTTTCTGGGGACAGATACGCAGTATTTT. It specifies CASSFLGTDTQYF.